Listed below are T cell receptor beta chains from one sample, sequenced in a study of T cell clones after liver transplantation. The protocol was immunoSEQ multiplex PCR, while the TCRdb copy is restricted to in-frame clones and leaves out a portion. The repertoire holds around 8,400 clones, about four fifths seen once, with roughly 37% in the top ten. The sequencing used CD8+ T cells from blood, collected before liver transplant. These receptors were obtained from a human donor who received a liver transplant. Both conserved end residues are part of each CDR3. Each record gives: clone size, V gene, J gene, D gene, CDR3 protein, CDR3 DNA. A D gene is named only where the DNA matches it firmly. Part of the rows lack a size; the others show once, few, many or a class for expanded clones.

NA	TRBV19	TRBJ1-5	NA	CASKGEALGSNQPQHF	TGTGCCAGTAAAGGGGAGGCATTAGGCAGCAATCAGCCCCAGCATTTT
few	TRBV13	TRBJ1-2	TRBD1	CASSGRDRGYGYTF	TGTGCCAGCAGCGGCCGGGACAGGGGATATGGCTACACCTTC
NA	TRBV6-6	TRBJ2-2	TRBD2	CATYLAGYTGELFF	TGTGCCACCTATCTAGCGGGGTATACCGGGGAGCTGTTTTTT
NA	TRBV5-4	TRBJ2-7	NA	CASSEGTFYEQYF	TGTGCCAGCAGCGAGGGGACATTCTACGAGCAGTACTTC
NA	TRBV5-1	TRBJ2-1	NA	CASSLSTGRDNEQFF	TGCGCCAGCAGCTTGAGCACAGGGAGGGACAATGAGCAGTTCTTC
NA	TRBV7-9	TRBJ2-3	NA	CASSLGLQDTQYF	TGTGCCAGCAGCTTGGGACTTCAAGATACGCAGTATTTT
NA	TRBV29-1	TRBJ2-3	TRBD2	CSVDPRTSGSTDTQYF	TGCAGCGTTGACCCAAGGACTAGCGGGAGCACAGATACGCAGTATTTT
NA	TRBV28	TRBJ1-2	NA	CASSSLEGRGDGYTF	TGTGCCAGCAGTTCCCTAGAGGGGAGGGGAGATGGCTACACCTTC
NA	TRBV2	TRBJ2-7	NA	CAGGAPYEQYF	TGTGCCGGGGGGGCACCCTACGAGCAGTACTTC
NA	TRBV21-1	TRBJ2-7	NA	CASSKGKARPYEQYF	TGTGCCAGCAGCAAAGGAAAAGCACGCCCCTACGAGCAGTACTTC
NA	TRBV9	TRBJ2-3	TRBD2	CASSVEGTSGVRDTQYF	TGTGCCAGCAGCGTAGAGGGGACTAGCGGGGTCAGGGATACGCAGTATTTT
NA	TRBV7-6	TRBJ2-1	TRBD1	CASSLTGQGDNEQFF	TGTGCCAGCAGCTTAACCGGACAGGGAGACAATGAGCAGTTCTTC
NA	TRBV2	TRBJ2-3	NA	CASSAGLAWDTQYF	TGTGCCAGCAGTGCGGGTCTGGCATGGGATACGCAGTATTTT
few	TRBV4-1	TRBJ1-1	TRBD1	CASSQETGDPEAFF	TGCGCCAGCAGCCAAGAAACAGGGGATCCTGAAGCTTTCTTT
NA	TRBV5-4	TRBJ2-5	NA	CASSLAGLQHQETQYF	TGTGCCAGCAGCTTGGCCGGTTTACAGCACCAAGAGACCCAGTACTTC
once	TRBV10-1	TRBJ2-1	TRBD1	CASQPGQGRSEQFF	TGCGCCAGCCAGCCGGGACAGGGGAGGAGTGAGCAGTTCTTC
once	TRBV5-6	TRBJ2-7	NA	CASSSGPYEQYF	TGTGCCAGCAGCTCGGGTCCCTACGAGCAGTACTTC
NA	TRBV6-4	TRBJ1-5	TRBD1	CASSDSTGGNQPQHF	TGTGCCAGCAGTGACTCGACAGGGGGCAATCAGCCCCAGCATTTT
NA	TRBV27	TRBJ1-5	NA	CASSLGANQPQHF	TGTGCCAGCAGTTTAGGGGCTAATCAGCCCCAGCATTTT
NA	TRBV13	TRBJ2-7	TRBD1	CASSQSGTGEYEQYF	TGTGCCAGCAGTCAATCCGGGACAGGGGAATACGAGCAGTACTTC